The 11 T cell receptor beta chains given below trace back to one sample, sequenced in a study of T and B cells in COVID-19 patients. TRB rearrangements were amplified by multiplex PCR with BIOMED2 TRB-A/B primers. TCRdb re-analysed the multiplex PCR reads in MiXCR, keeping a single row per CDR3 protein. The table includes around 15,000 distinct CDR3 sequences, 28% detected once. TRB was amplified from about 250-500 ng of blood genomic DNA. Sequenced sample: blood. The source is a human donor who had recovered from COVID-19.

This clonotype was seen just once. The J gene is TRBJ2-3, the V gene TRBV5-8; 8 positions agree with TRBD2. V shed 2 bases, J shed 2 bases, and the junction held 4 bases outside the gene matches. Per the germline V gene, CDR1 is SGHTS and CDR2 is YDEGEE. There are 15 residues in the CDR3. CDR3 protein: CASSLAGAPTDTQYF. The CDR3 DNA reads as TGTGCCAGCAGCTTAGCGGGGGCACCCACAGATACGCAGTATTTT.

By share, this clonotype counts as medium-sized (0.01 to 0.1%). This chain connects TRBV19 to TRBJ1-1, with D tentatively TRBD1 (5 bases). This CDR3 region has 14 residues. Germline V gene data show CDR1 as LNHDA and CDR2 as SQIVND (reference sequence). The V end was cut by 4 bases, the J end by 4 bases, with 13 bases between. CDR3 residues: CASSTLTGGTEAFF. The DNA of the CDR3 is TGTGCCAGTAGTACCCTAACAGGAGGCACTGAAGCTTTCTTT.

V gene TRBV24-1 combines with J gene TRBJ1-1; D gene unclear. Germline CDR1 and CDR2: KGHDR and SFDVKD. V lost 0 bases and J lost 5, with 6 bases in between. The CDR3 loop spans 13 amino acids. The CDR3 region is CATSDLLGTEAFF. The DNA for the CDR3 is TGTGCCACCAGTGATTTGTTGGGGACTGAAGCTTTCTTT.

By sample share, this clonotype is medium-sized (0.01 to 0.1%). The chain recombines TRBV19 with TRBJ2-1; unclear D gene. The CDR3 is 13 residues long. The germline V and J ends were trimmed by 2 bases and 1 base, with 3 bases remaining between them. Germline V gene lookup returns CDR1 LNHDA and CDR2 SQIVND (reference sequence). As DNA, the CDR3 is TGTGCCAGTAGTATATCTTCCTACAATGAGCAGTTCTTC. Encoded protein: CASSISSYNEQFF.

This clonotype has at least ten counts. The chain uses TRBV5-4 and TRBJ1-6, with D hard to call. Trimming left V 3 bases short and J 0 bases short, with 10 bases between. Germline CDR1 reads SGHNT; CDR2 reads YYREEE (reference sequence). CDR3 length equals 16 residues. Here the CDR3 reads CASSSRWGSYNSPLHF. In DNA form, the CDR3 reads TGTGCCAGCAGCTCCCGCTGGGGCTCCTATAATTCACCCCTCCACTTT.

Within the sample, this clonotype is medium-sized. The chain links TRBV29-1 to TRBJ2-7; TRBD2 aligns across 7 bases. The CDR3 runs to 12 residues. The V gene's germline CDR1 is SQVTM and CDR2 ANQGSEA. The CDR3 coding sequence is TGCAGTGGGGGGGGTAGTTCGCGGGAGCAGTACTTC. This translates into CSGGGSSREQYF.

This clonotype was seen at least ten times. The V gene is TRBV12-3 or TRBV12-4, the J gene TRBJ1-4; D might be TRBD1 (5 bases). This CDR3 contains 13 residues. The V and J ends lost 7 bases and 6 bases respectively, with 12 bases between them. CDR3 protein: CASMTATHEKLFF. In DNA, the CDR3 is TGTGCCAGCATGACAGCCACTCATGAAAAACTGTTTTTT.

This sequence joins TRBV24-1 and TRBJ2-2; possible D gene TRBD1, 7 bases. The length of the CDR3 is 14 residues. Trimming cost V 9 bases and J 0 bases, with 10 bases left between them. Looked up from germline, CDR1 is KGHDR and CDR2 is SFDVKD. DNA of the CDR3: TGTGCCACCGGAGGGACAGCGAACACCGGGGAGCTGTTTTTT. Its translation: CATGGTANTGELFF.

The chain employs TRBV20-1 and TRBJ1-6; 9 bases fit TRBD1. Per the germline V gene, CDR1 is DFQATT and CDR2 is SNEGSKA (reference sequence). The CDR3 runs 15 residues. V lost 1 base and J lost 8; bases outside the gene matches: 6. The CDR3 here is CSARARTGVDSPLHF. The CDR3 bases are TGCAGTGCTAGAGCAAGGACAGGGGTCGATTCACCCCTCCACTTT.

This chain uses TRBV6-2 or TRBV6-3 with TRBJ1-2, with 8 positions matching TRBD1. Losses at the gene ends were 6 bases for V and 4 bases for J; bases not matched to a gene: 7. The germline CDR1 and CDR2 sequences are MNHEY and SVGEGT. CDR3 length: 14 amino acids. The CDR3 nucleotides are TGTGCCAGCAGAGAAGCAGGGGGCAGCTATGGCTACACCTTC. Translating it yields CASREAGGSYGYTF.

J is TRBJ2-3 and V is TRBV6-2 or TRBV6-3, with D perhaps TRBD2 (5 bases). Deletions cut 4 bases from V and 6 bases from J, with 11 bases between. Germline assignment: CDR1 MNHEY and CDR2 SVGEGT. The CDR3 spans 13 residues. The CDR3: CASSSQDWDTQYF. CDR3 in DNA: TGTGCCAGCAGTTCCCAGGACTGGGATACGCAGTATTTT.